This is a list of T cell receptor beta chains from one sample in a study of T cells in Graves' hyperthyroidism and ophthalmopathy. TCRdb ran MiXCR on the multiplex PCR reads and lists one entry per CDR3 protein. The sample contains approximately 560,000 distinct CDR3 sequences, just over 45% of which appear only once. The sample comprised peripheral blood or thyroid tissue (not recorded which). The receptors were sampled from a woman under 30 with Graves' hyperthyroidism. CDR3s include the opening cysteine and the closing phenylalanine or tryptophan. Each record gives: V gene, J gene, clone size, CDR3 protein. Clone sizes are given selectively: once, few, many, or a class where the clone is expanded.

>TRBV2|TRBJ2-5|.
CASSQTFEETQYF
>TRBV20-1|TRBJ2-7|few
CSARRTSGGPYEQYF
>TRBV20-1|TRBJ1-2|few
CSARQYVANYGYTF
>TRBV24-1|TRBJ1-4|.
CASSYSMATNEKLFF
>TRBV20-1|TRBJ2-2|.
CSARDRGGVRELFF
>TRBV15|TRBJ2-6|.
CATSGRFSGANVLTF
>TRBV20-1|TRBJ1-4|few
CSARGRLNEKLFF
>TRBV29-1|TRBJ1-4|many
CSVPGTGTQGPVF
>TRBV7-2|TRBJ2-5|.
CASRDRGRRETQYF
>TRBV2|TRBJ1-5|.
CASTSGWAGYQPQHF
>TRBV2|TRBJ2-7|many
CASSEVAGGGEQYF
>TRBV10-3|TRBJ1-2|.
CAITPNRGNYGYTF
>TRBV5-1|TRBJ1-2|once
CASSLDHNYGYTF
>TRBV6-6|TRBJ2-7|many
CASSQTGYEQYF
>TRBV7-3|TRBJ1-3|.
CASSRQGGLRGNTIYF
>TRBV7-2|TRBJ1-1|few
CASSYDRDTLNTEAFF
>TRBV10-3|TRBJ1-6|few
CAISEDRGTPLHF
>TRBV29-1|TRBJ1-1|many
CSVSWVNTEAFF
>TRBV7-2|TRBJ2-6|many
CASSLLTSGASGANVLTF